This T cell receptor (beta chain) originates from a study of blood T cell repertoires in COVID-19. Study overall: There were acute and convalescent COVID-19 samples, and they came from the United States, Italy and Spain. Nucleic acid was either cDNA or gDNA, and it came from T cells, B-cell-depleted T cells, or PBMCs.

The repertoire was sequenced with immunoSEQ multiplex PCR; TCRdb's copy has only in-frame clones and lacks some. This table has under 250,000 clones, 80% to 90% appearing once. Between the trimmed V and J ends, which lost 3 bases and 0 bases, there was a span of 6 bases. The CDR3 contains 13 residues. Germline values: CDR1 SEHNR, CDR2 FQNEAQ (reference sequence). The TCR comes from a man aged 50 to 60 with acute or convalescent COVID-19. The sequenced sample was peripheral blood. The rearrangement uses TRBV7-9 and TRBJ2-7; D unclear. The DNA for the CDR3 is TGTGCCAGCAGCTTGTTCAGCTCCTACGAGCAGTACTTC. The encoded protein is CASSLFSSYEQYF.